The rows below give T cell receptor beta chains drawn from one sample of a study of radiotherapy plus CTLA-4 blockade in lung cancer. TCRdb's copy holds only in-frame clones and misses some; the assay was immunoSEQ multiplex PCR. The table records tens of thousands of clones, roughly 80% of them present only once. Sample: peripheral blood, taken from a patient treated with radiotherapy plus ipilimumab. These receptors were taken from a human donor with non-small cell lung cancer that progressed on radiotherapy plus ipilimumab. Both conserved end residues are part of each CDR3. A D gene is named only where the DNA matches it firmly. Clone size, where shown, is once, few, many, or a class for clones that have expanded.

TGTGCCAGCACCTCTAGCGGGGCGTACCAAGAGACCCAGTACTTC	CASTSSGAYQETQYF	NA	TRBD2	15	TRBJ2-5	TRBV5-4
TGTGCCAGCAGCCCCGGGGACACCGGGGAGCTGTTTTTT	CASSPGDTGELFF	NA	NA	13	TRBJ2-2	TRBV7-3
TGTGCCAGCACCACAGGTTACGGGGAAAAACTGTTTTTT	CASTTGYGEKLFF	NA	NA	13	TRBJ1-4	TRBV2
TGCAGCGTTGAAGGGGGAGGTAACTGGGAGACCCAGTACTTC	CSVEGGGNWETQYF	NA	NA	14	TRBJ2-5	TRBV29-1
TGTGCCAGCAGTTCGAAGGCTGGAAACACCATATATTTT	CASSSKAGNTIYF	few	NA	13	TRBJ1-3	TRBV9
TGTGCCAGCAGGGTCACTGAGCAGTTCTTC	CASRVTEQFF	NA	NA	10	TRBJ2-1	TRBV9
TGTGCCAGCAGTCCCGAATGGGGGACCAACGGGGAGCTGTTTTTT	CASSPEWGTNGELFF	once	NA	15	TRBJ2-2	TRBV6-1
TGTGCCAGCTCAGAGGACATGAACACTGAAGCTTTCTTT	CASSEDMNTEAFF	NA	NA	13	TRBJ1-1	TRBV18
TGTGCCAGCAGCGCTCGGGTGACAGGGAAGCACCAAGAGACCCAGTACTTC	CASSARVTGKHQETQYF	NA	NA	17	TRBJ2-5	TRBV21-1
TGTGCCAGCAGCCGAGCGGAGACGGCCTACAATCAGCCCCAGCATTTT	CASSRAETAYNQPQHF	once	NA	16	TRBJ1-5	TRBV7-9
TGTGCCAGCATCACCCCTGGGTTCGATGTAGGTGGCTACACCTTC	CASITPGFDVGGYTF	NA	NA	15	TRBJ1-2	TRBV2
TGTGCCAGTTTCCCCCGGGACAGCATCTACAATGAGCAGTTCTTC	CASFPRDSIYNEQFF	NA	TRBD1	15	TRBJ2-1	TRBV11-2
TGTGCCAGCACCCCAGTGGTCGGGGAGCTGTTTTTT	CASTPVVGELFF	NA	NA	12	TRBJ2-2	TRBV2
TGCGCCAGCAGCCCAGAACACAGTAGTGCTGAAGCTTTCTTT	CASSPEHSSAEAFF	once	NA	14	TRBJ1-1	TRBV5-1
TGTGCCTGGAGTGGTCCCCAGGGGGGCCGTGTGGATACGCAGTATTTT	CAWSGPQGGRVDTQYF	NA	NA	16	TRBJ2-3	TRBV30
TGTGCCAGCAGTTTCCCCGGATGGGATACGCAGTATTTT	CASSFPGWDTQYF	NA	NA	13	TRBJ2-3	TRBV27
TGTGCCAGCAGCCAAAGCGGGAGCACAGATACGCAGTATTTT	CASSQSGSTDTQYF	NA	NA	14	TRBJ2-3	TRBV4-2
TGTGCCAGCAGCCCCCCCAACAGGGATGGCTACACCTTC	CASSPPNRDGYTF	few	NA	13	TRBJ1-2	TRBV7-9
TGTGCCAGTAGTATAGTAGGACTAGATACGAACACCGGGGAGCTGTTTTTT	CASSIVGLDTNTGELFF	NA	TRBD2	17	TRBJ2-2	TRBV19
TGCGCCAGCAGTTGGTCCCCGGGAGCCACTAGCACAGATACGCAGTATTTT	CASSWSPGATSTDTQYF	NA	NA	17	TRBJ2-3	TRBV5-1
TGTGCCAGCAGTGTAGACCGGGACAGGGGTGGGAATGAGCAGTTCTTC	CASSVDRDRGGNEQFF	NA	TRBD1	16	TRBJ2-1	TRBV28
TGTGCCTGGAGTGCGGACAGGGGTTGGGAAAAACTGTTTTTT	CAWSADRGWEKLFF	NA	TRBD1	14	TRBJ1-4	TRBV30
TGTGCCAGTAGTATAGACCAGACTAACTATGGCTACACCTTC	CASSIDQTNYGYTF	NA	NA	14	TRBJ1-2	TRBV19
TGTGCCAGCAGCCTTACAGGGAGTAGAACTGAAGCTTTCTTT	CASSLTGSRTEAFF	NA	NA	14	TRBJ1-1	TRBV7-3
TGTGCCAGCATGATGACCCACTCTGGAAACACCATATATTTT	CASMMTHSGNTIYF	NA	NA	14	TRBJ1-3	TRBV6-5
TGTGCCAGCTCCCAAGAAAAACTGTTTTTT	CASSQEKLFF	NA	NA	10	TRBJ1-4	TRBV28
TGTGCCAGCAGCTTACGACCGACAGGGACCGGGGAGCTGTTTTTT	CASSLRPTGTGELFF	NA	TRBD1	15	TRBJ2-2	TRBV5-6
TGTGCCAGCAGCTGGAGCGGGCCCAAAAACATTCAGTACTTC	CASSWSGPKNIQYF	NA	NA	14	TRBJ2-4	TRBV7-2
TGTGCCAGCTGGCCCGGGACAGATACTGGAAACACCATATATTTT	CASWPGTDTGNTIYF	NA	TRBD1	15	TRBJ1-3	TRBV2
TGTGCCAGCAGCGTAGATCCGGGAACTCCCTACGAGCAGTACTTC	CASSVDPGTPYEQYF	NA	NA	15	TRBJ2-7	TRBV9
TGTGCCAGCAGCGTAGCAGGGGCGACCTCTGGAAACACCATATATTTT	CASSVAGATSGNTIYF	NA	NA	16	TRBJ1-3	TRBV9
TGCGCCAGCAGCCTCGGGACCATCGCAACTAATGAAAAACTGTTTTTT	CASSLGTIATNEKLFF	NA	NA	16	TRBJ1-4	TRBV5-1
TGTGCCAGCAGCTCGCAGGGAAGGAACACCATATATTTT	CASSSQGRNTIYF	NA	NA	13	TRBJ1-3	TRBV11-2
TGTGCCAGCAGCAAAGTCGCTGAGCGAATCCATAGCAATCAGCCCCAGCATTTT	CASSKVAERIHSNQPQHF	NA	NA	18	TRBJ1-5	TRBV21-1
TGTGCCAGCAGTTGGCTAGCGGGAGCCGCAGATACGCAGTATTTT	CASSWLAGAADTQYF	NA	TRBD2	15	TRBJ2-3	TRBV27
TGTGCCAGCAGTCGGACTTTGAACACTGAAGCTTTCTTT	CASSRTLNTEAFF	NA	NA	13	TRBJ1-1	TRBV28
TGTGCCAGCAGCGTAGTAGCGGGTTCCACAGATACGCAGTATTTT	CASSVVAGSTDTQYF	once	TRBD2	15	TRBJ2-3	TRBV9
TGCGCCAGCAGCCAAGCTGGGGGGTCGGGCTACAATGAGCAGTTCTTC	CASSQAGGSGYNEQFF	few	NA	16	TRBJ2-1	TRBV4-1
TGTGCCAGTAGTATAGAGGCAGTGGTGACCGGGGAGCTGTTTTTT	CASSIEAVVTGELFF	NA	NA	15	TRBJ2-2	TRBV19
TGTGCCAGCAGTTCCCTAGAGGTGAACACTGAAGCTTTCTTT	CASSSLEVNTEAFF	NA	NA	14	TRBJ1-1	TRBV6-5
TGTGCCAGCAGCTCCGGGACAGGGGGCCTCTACGAGCAGTACTTC	CASSSGTGGLYEQYF	NA	TRBD1	15	TRBJ2-7	TRBV7-8
TGTGCCAGCAGCGTAGAACCCTTGTACCAAGAGACCCAGTACTTC	CASSVEPLYQETQYF	NA	NA	15	TRBJ2-5	TRBV9
TGTGCCAGCAGTTTACCAGCTAACTATGGCTACACCTTC	CASSLPANYGYTF	NA	NA	13	TRBJ1-2	TRBV28
TGTGCCAGCAGCTTAGATACGAACACCGGGGAGCTGTTTTTT	CASSLDTNTGELFF	NA	NA	14	TRBJ2-2	TRBV7-2
TGTGCCAGCCGGCAGGGGCACTTGGGCGATCAGCCCCAGCATTTT	CASRQGHLGDQPQHF	NA	NA	15	TRBJ1-5	TRBV2
TGTGCCAGCATTCCGGGACAGGGGACGTATGCCTACGAGCAGTACTTC	CASIPGQGTYAYEQYF	NA	TRBD1	16	TRBJ2-7	TRBV6-6
TGTGCCAGCAGCTTAGCAGGGATCGACTATGGCTACACCTTC	CASSLAGIDYGYTF	NA	NA	14	TRBJ1-2	TRBV7-9
TGTGCCATCATTTGGGGTTCGGCTAGTTCGGCGCCAGATCAGCCCCAGCATTTT	CAIIWGSASSAPDQPQHF	NA	NA	18	TRBJ1-5	TRBV10-3
TGTGCCAGCACCAAAAGGGCCGGGGAGCTGTTTTTT	CASTKRAGELFF	once	NA	12	TRBJ2-2	TRBV6-6
TGTGCCAGTCATCAGGGGCTACCTGAAGCTTTCTTT	CASHQGLPEAFF	NA	NA	12	TRBJ1-1	TRBV19
TGTGCCAGCAGGCGACCGATCCGGGACGGGGCCACTGAAGCTTTCTTT	CASRRPIRDGATEAFF	NA	NA	16	TRBJ1-1	TRBV5-4
TGCAGCGTTGTCGACATCAGCTCCTACGAGCAGTACTTC	CSVVDISSYEQYF	NA	NA	13	TRBJ2-7	TRBV29-1
TGTGCCAGCAGTCAGTCCCCCATCGGGAACACTGAAGCTTTCTTT	CASSQSPIGNTEAFF	NA	NA	15	TRBJ1-1	TRBV6-5
TGTGCCACCAGCAGAGCCCGGGACTATAATGAAAAACTGTTTTTT	CATSRARDYNEKLFF	NA	NA	15	TRBJ1-4	TRBV15